These 14 T cell receptor beta chains were all obtained from the same sample, sequenced in a study of monozygotic twins with inflammatory bowel disease. One entry per CDR3 protein, without DNA, is what TCRdb gives after re-calling the 5' RACE reads. This sample's table reports more than 110,000 distinct CDR3 sequences. Sequenced sample: blood. These receptors came from a human donor with ulcerative colitis or Crohn's disease, or a healthy co-twin of an affected twin (not recorded which).

The rearrangement links TRBV15 to TRBJ1-5. The CDR3 loop spans 14 amino acids. The V gene's germline CDR1 is LNHNV and CDR2 YYDKDF (reference sequence). CDR3: CATSRVGEGVAQHF.

The rearrangement links TRBV6-2 or TRBV6-3 to TRBJ2-1. CDR3 length: 11 amino acids. Germline assignment: CDR1 MNHEY and CDR2 SVGEGT. This CDR3 is CASRIPNEQFF.

This chain links TRBV6-5 with TRBJ2-4; the TCRdb call, TRBD1, lacks DNA for checking. CDR3 size: 17 residues. CDR1 MNHEY and CDR2 SVGAGI come from the germline V gene. CDR3 protein: CASRRSDPFGAKNIQYF.

This chain connects TRBV24-1 to TRBJ2-5; lacking DNA, the TRBD1 call made by TCRdb goes unchecked. The CDR3 is 15 residues long. Germline-derived CDR1 and CDR2 are KGHDR and SFDVKD. The chain's CDR3 is CATSRGQGAVETQYF.

The rearrangement uses TRBV11-2 and TRBJ2-2; TCRdb outputs TRBD1, but without DNA this stays unchecked. The CDR3 has 16 residues. Per germline, CDR1 SGHAT and CDR2 FQNNGV. This chain's CDR3 is CASRSPGTANTGELFF.

The chain links TRBV12-3 or TRBV12-4 to TRBJ2-3. CDR3 length equals 15 residues. The CDR3 loop reads CASSLGRASTDTQYF.

The chain joins TRBV30 to TRBJ2-7; TCRdb returns TRBD2, unconfirmable since there is no DNA. From germline, CDR1 is GTSNPN and CDR2 SVGIG (reference sequence). This CDR3 has 14 amino acids. The CDR3 sequence is CAWSVPGLVFEQYF.

V usage is TRBV7-2 and J usage is TRBJ2-3; TCRdb selects TRBD2, and the lack of DNA leaves this call unchecked. The CDR3 extends over 17 amino acids. Germline V gene lookup returns CDR1 SGHTA and CDR2 FQGNSA. This CDR3 reads CASSSEDGAGVGDTQYF.

The V call is TRBV5-4, the J call TRBJ2-1; the D gene TCRdb calls, TRBD1, cannot be checked with no DNA. CDR3 size: 17 residues. Looked up from germline, CDR1 is SGHNT and CDR2 is YYREEE (reference sequence). CDR3 region: CASSAGQGSGSYNEQFF.

The chain uses TRBV11-1 and TRBJ2-7; TCRdb's D call, TRBD1, is unchecked because there is no DNA. CDR1 SGHAT and CDR2 FQDESV come from the germline V gene (reference sequence). The CDR3 has 16 amino acids. The CDR3 loop reads CASSRASGTISYEQYF. Complete variable domain (other parts from reference TRBV11-1 and TRBJ2-7): EAEVAQSPRYKITEKSQAVAFWCDPISGHATLYWYRQILGQGPELLVQFQDESVVDDSQLPKDRFSAERLKGVDSTLKIQPAELGDSAMYLCASSRASGTISYEQYFGPGTRLTVT.

V gene TRBV7-2 combines with J gene TRBJ2-5; TCRdb picks TRBD1, but there is no DNA to check that call. This CDR3 is 16 amino acids long. Germline CDR1 SGHTA, CDR2 FQGNSA. CDR3: CASSYERGTGLETQYF.

V is TRBV7-6 and J is TRBJ2-3; the D call from TCRdb, TRBD2, cannot be confirmed without DNA. Germline CDR1 is SGHVS and CDR2 is FNYEAQ. The length of the CDR3 is 19 residues. CDR3 amino acids: CASSLGLAGVKRSTDTQYF. The full variable domain, rest sourced from reference TRBV7-6 and TRBJ2-3, is GAGVSQSPRYKVTKRGQDVALRCDPISGHVSLYWYRQALGQGPEFLTYFNYEAQQDKSGLPNDRFSAERPEGSISTLTIQRTEQRDSAMYRCASSLGLAGVKRSTDTQYFGPGTRLTVL.

This chain links TRBV10-3 with TRBJ1-1; no DNA is available, so the TRBD1 call from TCRdb remains unchecked. Germline CDR1 ENHRY, CDR2 SYGVKD. This CDR3 comprises 15 residues. CDR3 sequence reads: CAISERTGLNRVAFF.

CDR3 protein: CASSLARYGYEQYF. The chain recombines TRBV28 with TRBJ2-7; TCRdb calls TRBD2, which cannot be checked without DNA. Germline V lookup: CDR1 MDHEN, CDR2 SYDVKM. This CDR3 has 14 residues. Combining the CDR3 with reference TRBV28 and TRBJ2-7 gives the whole variable domain DVKVTQSSRYLVKRTGEKVFLECVQDMDHENMFWYRQDPGLGLRLIYFSYDVKMKEKGDIPEGYSVSREKKERFSLILESASTNQTSMYLCASSLARYGYEQYFGPGTRLTVT.